This T cell receptor beta chain was sequenced during a study of T-cell reconstitution after alpha-beta-depleted transplantation in children. The V end was cut by 5 bases, the J end by 6 bases, with 14 bases between. Germline V lookup: CDR1 DFQATT, CDR2 SNEGSKA (reference sequence). The CDR3 spans 13 residues. Unique molecular identifiers featured in how the TCRbeta library was prepared. TCRdb called the PCR reads again in MiXCR, with one record for every CDR3 protein. The profile shows tens of thousands of distinct CDR3 sequences, around 6.6% of them singletons. This clonotype was counted ten times or more.

The clonotype comes from a human donor who donated a stem cell graft to a child with acute lymphoblastic leukemia. The V gene is TRBV20-1, the J gene TRBJ2-1; D is undetermined. Sequences were derived from PBMCs from the stem cell graft donor, sampled from the stem cell graft. The CDR3 here is CSALAVGTNEQFF. The DNA of the CDR3 is TGCAGTGCTCTTGCGGTCGGTACCAATGAGCAGTTCTTC.